The sample holds a few counts of the clone carrying this TCR beta chain. What it binds is not known. The entry originates in a study of cytomegalovirus exposure and HLA in healthy donors. Study context: Roughly 77 million unique TCRs from HLA-typed donors made up an early data release. Study-level results: For most TCR sequences rarity was the rule, although some public TCRs occurred in many donors. A missense DCLRE1C variant was associated with V- and J-gene trimming of TCR beta chains in a later analysis, and an independent cohort replicated the association. Later on, analysis showed that most CMV-associated TCR beta chains appeared to be HLA-restricted.

Trimming shortened V by 5 bases and J by 11 bases, and 7 bases separated the two germline ends. The germline gives CDR1 MDHEN, CDR2 SYDVKM. The CDR3 is made up of 11 amino acids. PCR amplification relied on 60 Vbeta primers (plus 13 Jbeta primers). Assay used: immunoSEQ multiplex PCR; TCRdb lists only in-frame clones, some missing. Here the sample spans about 87,000 clones, approximately 7.7% being singletons. The chain employs TRBV28 and TRBJ1-6; D possibly corresponds to TRBD1 (6 bases). The TCR sequence derives from a man in his forties or fifties in good health and CMV-seronegative. The specimen sequenced was PBMCs. The CDR3 nucleotides read TGTGCCAGCAGTACAGGGCCACCCCTCCACTTT. Its translation: CASSTGPPLHF.